This T cell receptor beta chain appears in the sequencing data of a study of metastatic and nonmetastatic thyroid tumors. TCRdb re-clonotyped the PCR reads via MiXCR. Here the sample spans fewer than 6,500 clones, around a fifth being singletons. With 5 bases removed from V and 8 bases from J, the gap between germline ends came to 24 bases. The CDR3 consists of 16 residues. Patients had received no treatment of any kind before thyroid surgery. In its sample, this clone was seen a few times. This rearrangement joins TRBV12-3 or TRBV12-4 to TRBJ1-1; D perhaps matches TRBD1 (5 bases). The specimen sequenced was adjacent normal tissue. This TCR came from a female donor with papillary thyroid cancer or a benign thyroid nodule (not recorded which). Some clones in this sample may be carry-over from other donors' samples. The chain's CDR3 is CASSTEDGGDFSEAFF. CDR3 nucleotides: TGTGCCAGCAGTACGGAGGACGGGGGAGACTTCTCCGAAGCTTTCTTT.